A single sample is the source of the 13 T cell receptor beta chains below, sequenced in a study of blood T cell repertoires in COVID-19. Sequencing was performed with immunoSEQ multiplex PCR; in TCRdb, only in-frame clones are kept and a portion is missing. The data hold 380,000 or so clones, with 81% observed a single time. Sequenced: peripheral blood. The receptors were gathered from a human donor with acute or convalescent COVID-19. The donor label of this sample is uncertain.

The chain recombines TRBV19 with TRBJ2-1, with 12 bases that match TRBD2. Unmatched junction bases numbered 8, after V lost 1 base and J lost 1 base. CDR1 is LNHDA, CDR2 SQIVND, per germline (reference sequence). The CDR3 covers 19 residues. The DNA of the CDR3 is TGTGCCAGTAGTATAGTAGGGCTAGCGGGAGGGGCTTCCTACAATGAGCAGTTCTTC. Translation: CASSIVGLAGGASYNEQFF.

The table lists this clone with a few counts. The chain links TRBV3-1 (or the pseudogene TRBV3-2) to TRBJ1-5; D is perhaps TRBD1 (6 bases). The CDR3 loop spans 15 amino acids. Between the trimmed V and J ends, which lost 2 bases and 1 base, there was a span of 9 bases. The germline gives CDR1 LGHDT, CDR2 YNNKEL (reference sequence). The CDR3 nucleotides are TGTGCCAGCAGCCAACAACAGGGCAGCAATCAGCCCCAGCATTTT. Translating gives CASSQQQGSNQPQHF.

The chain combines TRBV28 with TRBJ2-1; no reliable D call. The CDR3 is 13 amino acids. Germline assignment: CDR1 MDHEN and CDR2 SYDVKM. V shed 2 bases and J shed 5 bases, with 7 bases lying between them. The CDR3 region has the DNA TGTGCCAGCAGTTTAGGGCAGGACAATGAGCAGTTCTTC. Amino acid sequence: CASSLGQDNEQFF.

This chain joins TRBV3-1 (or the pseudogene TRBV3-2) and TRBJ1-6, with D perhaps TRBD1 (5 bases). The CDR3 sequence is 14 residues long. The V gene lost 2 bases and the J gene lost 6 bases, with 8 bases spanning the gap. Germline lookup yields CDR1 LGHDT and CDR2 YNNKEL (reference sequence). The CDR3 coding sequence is TGTGCCAGCAGCCAAACTCAGGGTAATTCACCCCTCCACTTT. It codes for CASSQTQGNSPLHF.

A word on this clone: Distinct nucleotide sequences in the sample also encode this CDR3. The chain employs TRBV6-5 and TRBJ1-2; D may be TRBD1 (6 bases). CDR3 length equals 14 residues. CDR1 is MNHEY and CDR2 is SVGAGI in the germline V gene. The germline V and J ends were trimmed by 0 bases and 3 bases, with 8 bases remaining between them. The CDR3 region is CASSYSNRDYGYTF. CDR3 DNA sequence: TGTGCCAGCAGTTACTCGAACAGGGACTATGGCTACACCTTC.

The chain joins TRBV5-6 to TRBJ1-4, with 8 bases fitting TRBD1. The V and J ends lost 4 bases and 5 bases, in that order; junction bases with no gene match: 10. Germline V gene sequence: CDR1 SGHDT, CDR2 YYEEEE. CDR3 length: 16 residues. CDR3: CASSRRRTGGNEKLFF. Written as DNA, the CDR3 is TGTGCCAGCAGCCGAAGGAGAACAGGGGGGAATGAAAAACTGTTTTTT.

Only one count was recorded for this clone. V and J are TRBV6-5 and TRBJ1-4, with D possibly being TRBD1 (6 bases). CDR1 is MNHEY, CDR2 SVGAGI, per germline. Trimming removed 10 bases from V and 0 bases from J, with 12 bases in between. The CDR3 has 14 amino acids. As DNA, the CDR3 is TGTGCCACACAGGGAATTGCAACTAATGAAAAACTGTTTTTT. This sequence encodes CATQGIATNEKLFF.

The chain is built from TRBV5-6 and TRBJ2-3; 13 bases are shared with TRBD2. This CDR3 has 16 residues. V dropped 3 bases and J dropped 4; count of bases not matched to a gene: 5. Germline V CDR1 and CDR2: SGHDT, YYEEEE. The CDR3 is CASSSGTSGIPDTQYF. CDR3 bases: TGTGCCAGCAGCTCCGGGACTAGCGGGATCCCAGATACGCAGTATTTT.

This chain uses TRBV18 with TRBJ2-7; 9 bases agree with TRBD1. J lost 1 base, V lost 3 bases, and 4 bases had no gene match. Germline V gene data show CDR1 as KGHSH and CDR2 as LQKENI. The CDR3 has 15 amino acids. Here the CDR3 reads CASSPHRGQSYEQYF. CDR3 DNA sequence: TGTGCCAGCTCACCTCACAGGGGGCAGTCCTACGAGCAGTACTTC.

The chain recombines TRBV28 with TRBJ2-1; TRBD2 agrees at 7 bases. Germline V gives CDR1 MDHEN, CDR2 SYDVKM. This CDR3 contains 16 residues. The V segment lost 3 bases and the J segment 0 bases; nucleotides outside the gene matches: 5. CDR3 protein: CASSFRAGDSYNEQFF. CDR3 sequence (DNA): TGTGCCAGCAGTTTTCGGGCGGGGGACTCCTACAATGAGCAGTTCTTC.

For the CDR3, the DNA is TGTGCTAGTGGTATGGGGACAGTCTACGAGCAGTACTTC. Translating gives CASGMGTVYEQYF. This chain connects TRBV12-5 to TRBJ2-7, with TRBD1 matching over 7 bases. CDR1 LGHNT and CDR2 FRNRAP come from the germline V gene. This CDR3 spans 13 amino acids. Trimming took 5 bases from V and 3 from J; bases not matched to a gene: 4.

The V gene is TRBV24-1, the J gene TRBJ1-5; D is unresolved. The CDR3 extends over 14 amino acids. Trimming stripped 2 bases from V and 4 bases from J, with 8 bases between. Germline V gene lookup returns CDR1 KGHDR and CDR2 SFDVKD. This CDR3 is CATSDSRGNQPQHF. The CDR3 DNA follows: TGTGCCACCAGTGATTCTAGAGGGAATCAGCCCCAGCATTTT.

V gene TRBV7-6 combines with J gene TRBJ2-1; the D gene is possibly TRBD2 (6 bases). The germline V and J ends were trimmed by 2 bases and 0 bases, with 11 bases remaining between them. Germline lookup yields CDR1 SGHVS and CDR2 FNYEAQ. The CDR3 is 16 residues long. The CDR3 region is CASSLLGLLSYNEQFF. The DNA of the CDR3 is TGTGCCAGCAGCTTATTGGGACTCCTCTCCTACAATGAGCAGTTCTTC.